The T cell receptor beta chain described here comes from a study of glioma-infiltrating T cells. Using RNA template, CDR3s of TCR alpha and beta were amplified with iRepertoire arm-PCR. TCRdb re-derived calls from the multiplex PCR reads in MiXCR, one entry per CDR3 protein. The sample lists roughly 200,000 distinct CDR3 sequences, over 40% occurring once. The table lists this clonotype with many counts. The CDR3 has 15 amino acids. The trim removed 5 bases at V and 1 base at J, leaving 6 bases unmatched. CDR1 and CDR2 (germline): MNHEY, SMNVEV (reference sequence). The source is a human donor with low-grade glioma or glioblastoma, undergoing nonglioma brain surgery, or in good health (not recorded which). The rearrangement links TRBV27 to TRBJ2-3, with TRBD1 matching 7 bases. The sequenced sample was glioma tissue, nonneoplastic brain tissue, or PBMCs (not recorded which). The CDR3 is CASSTGTVGTDTQYF. CDR3 in DNA: TGTGCCAGCAGTACCGGGACAGTAGGCACAGATACGCAGTATTTT.